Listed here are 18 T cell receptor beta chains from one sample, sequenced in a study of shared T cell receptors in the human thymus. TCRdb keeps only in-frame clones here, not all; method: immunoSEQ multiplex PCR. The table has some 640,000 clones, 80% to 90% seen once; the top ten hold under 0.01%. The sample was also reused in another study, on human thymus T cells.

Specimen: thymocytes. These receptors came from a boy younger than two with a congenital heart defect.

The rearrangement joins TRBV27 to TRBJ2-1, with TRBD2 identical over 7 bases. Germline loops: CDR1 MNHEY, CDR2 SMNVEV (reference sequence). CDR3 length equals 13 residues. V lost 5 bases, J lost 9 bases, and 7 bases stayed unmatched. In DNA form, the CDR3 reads TGTGCCAGCAGTCACCGACTAGCCGCTGAGCAGTTCTTC. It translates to CASSHRLAAEQFF.

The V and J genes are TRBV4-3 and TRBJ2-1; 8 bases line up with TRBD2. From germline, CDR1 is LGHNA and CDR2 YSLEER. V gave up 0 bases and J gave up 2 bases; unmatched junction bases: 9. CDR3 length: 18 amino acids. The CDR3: CASSQDSVAGKPYNEQFF. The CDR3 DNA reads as TGCGCCAGCAGCCAAGATTCCGTAGCGGGAAAACCCTACAATGAGCAGTTCTTC.

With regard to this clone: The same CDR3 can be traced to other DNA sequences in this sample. The CDR3 sequence: CASSFRTANTGELFF. In DNA form, the CDR3 reads TGTGCCAGCAGCTTTAGGACAGCGAACACCGGGGAGCTGTTTTTT. The V call is TRBV7-9, the J call TRBJ2-2, with D possibly TRBD1 on 6 matching bases. Germline V gives CDR1 SEHNR, CDR2 FQNEAQ (reference sequence). V was pared by 3 bases and J by 0 bases, with 8 bases between. This CDR3 region has 15 residues.

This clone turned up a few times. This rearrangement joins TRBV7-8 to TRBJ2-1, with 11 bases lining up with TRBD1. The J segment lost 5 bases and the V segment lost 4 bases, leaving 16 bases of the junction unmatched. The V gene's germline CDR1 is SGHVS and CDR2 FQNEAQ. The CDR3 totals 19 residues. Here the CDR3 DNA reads TGTGCCAGCAGCTCCAGGACAGGGGGCCAGCGGGGGCATGACAATGAGCAGTTCTTC. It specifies CASSSRTGGQRGHDNEQFF.

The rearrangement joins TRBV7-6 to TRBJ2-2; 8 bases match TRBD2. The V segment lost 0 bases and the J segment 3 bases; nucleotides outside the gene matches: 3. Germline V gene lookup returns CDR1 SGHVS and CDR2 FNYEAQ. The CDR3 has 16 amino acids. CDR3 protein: CASSLAAGVHTGELFF. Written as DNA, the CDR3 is TGTGCCAGCAGCTTAGCAGCGGGGGTCCACACCGGGGAGCTGTTTTTT.

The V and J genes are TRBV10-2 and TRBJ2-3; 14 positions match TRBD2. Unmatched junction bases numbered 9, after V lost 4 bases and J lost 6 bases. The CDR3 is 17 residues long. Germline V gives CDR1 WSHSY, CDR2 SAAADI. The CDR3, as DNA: TGCGCCAGCAGTGGGCCCGGGACTAGCGGGAGAGGGGATACGCAGTATTTT. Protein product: CASSGPGTSGRGDTQYF.

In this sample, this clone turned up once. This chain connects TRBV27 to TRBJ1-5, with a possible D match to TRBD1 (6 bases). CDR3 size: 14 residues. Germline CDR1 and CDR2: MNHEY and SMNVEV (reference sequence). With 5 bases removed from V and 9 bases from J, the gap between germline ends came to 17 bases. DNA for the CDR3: TGTGCCAGCAGTCCCGGACAGCCCGGAGGGCCCCAGCATTTT. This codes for CASSPGQPGGPQHF.

The CDR3 nucleotides are TGCGCCAGCAGCTTGCTGACTAGCGGGCCCTCCTACAATGAGCAGTTCTTC. This gives the protein CASSLLTSGPSYNEQFF. The chain employs TRBV5-1 and TRBJ2-1; TRBD2 aligns across 10 bases. The CDR3 loop spans 17 amino acids. Looked up from germline, CDR1 is SGHRS and CDR2 is YFSETQ. After removal of 1 base from V and 0 bases from J, the junction contained 4 bases not matched to a gene.

CDR3 sequence reads: CASSPPPGGNSYEQYF. CDR3 DNA: TGTGCCAGCTCACCACCGCCTGGGGGCAACTCCTACGAGCAGTACTTC. V is TRBV18 and J is TRBJ2-7, with D perhaps matching TRBD1 (6 bases). Trimming stripped 0 bases from V and 0 bases from J, with 12 bases between. This CDR3 region has 16 residues. CDR1 KGHSH and CDR2 LQKENI come from the germline V gene.

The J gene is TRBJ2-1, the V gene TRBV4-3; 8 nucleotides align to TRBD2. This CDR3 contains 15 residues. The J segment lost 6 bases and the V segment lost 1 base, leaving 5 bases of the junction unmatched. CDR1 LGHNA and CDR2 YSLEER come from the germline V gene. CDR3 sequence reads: CASSQAGTRVNEQFF. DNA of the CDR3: TGCGCCAGCAGCCAAGCCGGGACTAGAGTCAATGAGCAGTTCTTC.

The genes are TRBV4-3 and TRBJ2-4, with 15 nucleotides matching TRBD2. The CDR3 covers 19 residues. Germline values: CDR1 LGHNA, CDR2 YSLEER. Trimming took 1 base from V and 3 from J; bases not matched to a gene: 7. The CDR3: CASSQGRTSGGVGKNIQYF. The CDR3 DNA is TGCGCCAGCAGCCAAGGCAGGACTAGCGGGGGGGTTGGCAAAAACATTCAGTACTTC.

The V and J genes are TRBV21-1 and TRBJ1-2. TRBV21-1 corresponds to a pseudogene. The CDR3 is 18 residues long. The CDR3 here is CASSNGERAGPNNYGYTF. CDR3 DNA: TGTGCCAGCAGCAATGGGGAGAGGGCAGGCCCGAATAACTATGGCTACACCTTC.

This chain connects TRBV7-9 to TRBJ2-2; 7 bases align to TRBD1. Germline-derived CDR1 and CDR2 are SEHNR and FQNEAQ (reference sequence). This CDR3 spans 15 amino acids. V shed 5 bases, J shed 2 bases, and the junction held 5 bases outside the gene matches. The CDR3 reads CASSTRDSNTGELFF. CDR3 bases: TGTGCCAGCAGCACCCGGGACAGCAACACCGGGGAGCTGTTTTTT.

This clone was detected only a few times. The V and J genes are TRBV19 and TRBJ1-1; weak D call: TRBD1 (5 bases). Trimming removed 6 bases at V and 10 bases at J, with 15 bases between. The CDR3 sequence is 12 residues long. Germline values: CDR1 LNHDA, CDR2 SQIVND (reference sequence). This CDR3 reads CASRGHTTRAFF. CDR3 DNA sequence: TGTGCCAGTAGAGGACATACAACGCGAGCTTTCTTT.

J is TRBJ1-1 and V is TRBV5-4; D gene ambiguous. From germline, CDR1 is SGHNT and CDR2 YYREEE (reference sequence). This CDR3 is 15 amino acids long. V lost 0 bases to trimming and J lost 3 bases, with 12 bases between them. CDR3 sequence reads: CASSLADPGDTEAFF. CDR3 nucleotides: TGTGCCAGCAGCTTGGCCGACCCCGGGGACACTGAAGCTTTCTTT.

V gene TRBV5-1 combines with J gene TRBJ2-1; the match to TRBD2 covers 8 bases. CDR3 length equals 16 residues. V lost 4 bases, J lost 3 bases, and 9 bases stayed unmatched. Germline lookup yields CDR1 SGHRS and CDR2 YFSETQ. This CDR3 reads CASSTLRGGLYNEQFF. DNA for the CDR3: TGCGCCAGCAGCACCCTCCGGGGGGGCCTCTACAATGAGCAGTTCTTC.

CDR3 DNA sequence: TGTGCCAGCAGCGTCGGGACTGTAATCTCTGGGGCCAACGTCCTGACTTTC. Translating it yields CASSVGTVISGANVLTF. The chain carries TRBV5-6 and TRBJ2-6, with D perhaps TRBD2 (6 bases). The CDR3 is made up of 17 amino acids. Trimming removed 4 bases from V and 0 bases from J, with 14 bases in between. CDR1 and CDR2 (germline): SGHDT, YYEEEE.

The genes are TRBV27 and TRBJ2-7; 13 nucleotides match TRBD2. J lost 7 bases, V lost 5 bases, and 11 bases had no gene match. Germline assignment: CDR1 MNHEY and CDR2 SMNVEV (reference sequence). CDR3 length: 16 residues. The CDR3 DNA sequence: TGTGCCAGCAGTCCCAGGACTAGCGGGGGTCAAGGGGAGCAGTACTTC. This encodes CASSPRTSGGQGEQYF.